A single sample is the source of the 4 T cell receptor beta chains below, sequenced in a study of radiation and T cells in renal cell carcinoma. Produced via immunoSEQ multiplex PCR; TCRdb's table is partial and in-frame only. Here the sample spans about 100,000 clones, around 84% being singletons. The time point: blood 4 weeks post-SBRT, at nephrectomy. Treatment noted: 15 Gy SBRT to primary tumor, nephrectomy 4 weeks later. The sample here was blood, taken from a patient whose treatment included radiotherapy and nephrectomy. The receptors stem from a man aged 60 to 75 with renal cell carcinoma.

The chain has TRBV18 and TRBJ2-1; D ambiguous. CDR1 and CDR2 (germline): KGHSH, LQKENI. CDR3 length: 15 residues. The V and J ends lost 3 bases and 3 bases respectively, with 12 bases between them. Here the CDR3 DNA reads TGTGCCAGCTCACCGAGGCACAGCAACTACAATGAGCAGTTCTTC. It codes for CASSPRHSNYNEQFF.

Written as DNA, the CDR3 is TGTGCCAGCAGCCGACAGGGGGCTGGTGGCTACACCTTC. Encoded protein: CASSRQGAGGYTF. The V gene is TRBV6-5, the J gene TRBJ1-2; 10 nucleotides line up with TRBD1. The V segment lost 6 bases and the J segment 7 bases; nucleotides outside the gene matches: 5. The CDR3 extends over 13 amino acids. Germline V gene data show CDR1 as MNHEY and CDR2 as SVGAGI.

For the CDR3, the DNA is TGTGCCAGTAGAGATTGGGCCGGGGAAGTGAGGGGTGCTTTCTTT. Its translation: CASRDWAGEVRGAFF. This chain connects TRBV19 to TRBJ1-1, with D tentatively TRBD1 (5 bases). Germline CDR1 LNHDA, CDR2 SQIVND (reference sequence). Trimming left V 6 bases short and J 11 bases short, with 25 bases between. The CDR3 extends over 15 amino acids.

V is TRBV7-8 and J is TRBJ2-1; the D is unclear. This CDR3 is built from 11 residues. The V end lost 9 bases, the J end lost 9 bases, and 12 bases lay between the germline ends. Germline CDR1 reads SGHVS; CDR2 reads FQNEAQ. The chain's CDR3 is CASTYRFEQFF. In DNA, the CDR3 is TGTGCCAGTACCTACCGGTTTGAGCAGTTCTTC.